This T cell receptor beta chain stems from a study of tumor-infiltrating lymphocytes in primary liver carcinoma. Study at large: Surgeons resected the patients' primary liver carcinomas.

The CDR3 totals 15 residues. As to this clonotype: A much larger clone differs from this one at a single base, so this may be a read error.

TCR beta cDNA was prepared out of approximately 500 ng total RNA by means of a constant-region primer. Slightly modified ARM-PCR served as the procedure for the TCR beta libraries. These libraries came from three rounds of nested multiplex PCR. A C-beta reverse primer and TRBV1-TRBV30 forward primers served in each of the first two PCR rounds, at around 10 cycles apiece. TCRdb reprocessed the multiplex PCR reads with MiXCR, giving one entry per CDR3 protein. The sample yields hundreds of thousands of distinct CDR3 sequences, approximately 65% seen once. Unsorted whole blood yielded the blood RNA, and germline DNA was also extracted.

The chain carries TRBV12-3 or TRBV12-4 and TRBJ2-1; TRBD2 might be the D (7 bases). Sequencing was performed on peripheral blood. The receptor comes from a man aged 40-55 years with primary liver carcinoma and hepatitis B virus infection. This chain's CDR3 is CASSFWGRGYNEHFF. CDR3 bases: TGTGCCAGCAGTTTCTGGGGGAGGGGGTACAATGAGCACTTCTTC.